This T cell receptor beta chain stems from a study of T cell repertoires in aging, cancer and after chemotherapy. Turning to the study itself: The full dataset contained roughly 9 million TCR reads.

Study observations and caveats: In each cancer cohort, median generation probability increased across chemotherapy, suggesting thymic output rebounded. In cancer patients, declining TCR diversity with age involved lost richness and lost evenness.

A mixed TRB-A/B primer pool amplified rearranged TRB by multiplex touch-down PCR. Using its own MiXCR run on the multiplex PCR reads, TCRdb lists one record per CDR3 protein. The sample yields roughly 4,100 distinct CDR3 sequences, around 25% seen once. This clonotype appeared a few times. The antigen is not known. Amplification of TCR beta used genomic DNA extracted from peripheral blood. The V gene lost 5 bases and the J gene lost 6 bases, with 16 bases spanning the gap. Germline lookup yields CDR1 MNHEY and CDR2 SVGAGI. This CDR3 comprises 14 residues. The TCR sequence derives from a human donor with a solid tumor. V usage is TRBV6-5 and J usage is TRBJ1-2, with D perhaps TRBD1 (6 bases). Sequencing was done on a sample of blood. The CDR3 DNA reads TGTGCCAGCAGTAGGAACAGGGACTTCCATGGCTACACCTTC. Translation: CASSRNRDFHGYTF.